This T cell receptor (beta chain) is drawn from a study of beta chain features in type 1 diabetes. Study-level points and caveats: These data did not resolve whether HLA type affects TCRB rearrangement.

Expressed TCRB transcripts were sequenced, since all the RNA that had been isolated was reverse transcribed. Method: immunoSEQ multiplex PCR; TCRdb's copy keeps in-frame clones and lacks some. The sample lists tens of thousands of clones; roughly a third were seen once. As concerns this clone: The antigen is not known.

V gave up 3 bases and J gave up 9 bases; unmatched junction bases: 4. This CDR3 is 14 amino acids long. Germline V gene lookup returns CDR1 MNHEY and CDR2 SMNVEV (reference sequence). Sequencing was carried out using stem cell memory CD4+ T cells from blood. The receptor's source is a woman aged 18-29 years in good health. The V gene is TRBV27, the J gene TRBJ1-6, with TRBD1 identical over 8 bases. The CDR3 coding sequence is TGTGCCAGCAGTTTGCAGGGGGCGCTTTCACCCCTCCACTTT. It yields the protein CASSLQGALSPLHF.